The 9 T cell receptor beta chains listed next were all sequenced from one sample in a study of vaccination and CD4 T cells after COVID-19. With the Oncomine TCR Beta short-read assay, DNA from cultured CD4+ T cells was sequenced. TCRdb re-called the PCR reads with MiXCR, one entry per CDR3 protein. The table has about 15,000 distinct CDR3 sequences, less than 30% seen once. These receptors have no identified antigens. The treatment denotes: roughly ten-day PBMC culture with coronavirus spike peptide pools or control peptides (ViraFEST assay). The sample consisted of cultured CD4+ T cells from blood. All receptors come from a human donor with COVID-19.

The chain links TRBV14 to TRBJ1-2; no reliable D call. Trimming stripped 4 bases from V and 4 bases from J, with 10 bases between. This CDR3 is 13 amino acids long. Germline V gene lookup returns CDR1 SGHDN and CDR2 FVKESK. CDR3 coding DNA: TGTGCCAGCAGCCCGGGTCCCTCCTATGGCTACACCTTC. This encodes CASSPGPSYGYTF.

The CDR3 sequence is CASRPPGQGNYGYTF. The CDR3 region has the DNA TGTGCCAGCAGACCGCCGGGACAGGGGAACTATGGCTACACCTTC. The chain employs TRBV28 and TRBJ1-2; 10 bases match TRBD1. Germline CDR1 MDHEN, CDR2 SYDVKM. The CDR3 totals 15 residues. The trim removed 6 bases at V and 2 bases at J, leaving 6 bases unmatched.

This clonotype has only a few counts. V is TRBV30 and J is TRBJ2-1; 10 bases map to TRBD2. V gave up 0 bases and J gave up 6 bases; unmatched junction bases: 8. The germline V gene encodes CDR1 GTSNPN and CDR2 SVGIG (reference sequence). The CDR3 contains 16 residues. CDR3 in DNA: TGTGCCTGGAGTGTAATGGGTAGCGGGGGGAGCAATGAGCAGTTCTTC. Protein product: CAWSVMGSGGSNEQFF. Filled out from reference TRBV30 and TRBJ2-1, the complete variable domain reads SQTIHQWPATLVQPVGSPLSLECTVEGTSNPNLYWYRQAAGRGLQLLFYSVGIGQISSEVPQNLSASRPQDRQFILSSKKLLLSDSGFYLCAWSVMGSGGSNEQFFGPGTRLTVL.

This clonotype was seen a handful of times. The rearrangement joins TRBV20-1 to TRBJ1-1; possibly TRBD1 for D (5 bases). The CDR3 runs to 14 residues. CDR1 is DFQATT, CDR2 SNEGSKA, per germline (reference sequence). Trimming removed 7 bases at V and 1 base at J, with 16 bases between. CDR3 region: CSGRQSLENTEAFF. CDR3 DNA sequence: TGCAGTGGGAGACAGAGCTTAGAGAACACTGAAGCTTTCTTT.

The chain combines TRBV5-4 with TRBJ1-2, with D unclear. The CDR3 totals 14 residues. The germline V gene has CDR1 SGHNT and CDR2 YYREEE (reference sequence). The V end lost 6 bases, the J end lost 3 bases, and 15 bases lay between the germline ends. CDR3: CASTPEVGYYGYTF. The CDR3 DNA is TGTGCCAGCACCCCGGAGGTGGGGTACTATGGCTACACCTTC.

By sample fraction, this clonotype is medium-sized. The CDR3 coding sequence is TGCAGTGCCCAGCGGGGGGCATGGGAGACCCAGTACTTC. Its protein product is CSAQRGAWETQYF. The rearrangement links TRBV20-1 to TRBJ2-5, with 9 nucleotides matching TRBD2. J gave up 5 bases and V 6 bases, and 7 bases lay outside the gene matches. The germline V gene encodes CDR1 DFQATT and CDR2 SNEGSKA (reference sequence). The CDR3 extends over 13 amino acids.

In this sample, this clonotype turned up a few times. The chain links TRBV6-1 to TRBJ2-1, with TRBD2 identical over 15 bases. The CDR3 totals 15 residues. Losses at the gene ends were 8 bases for V and 8 bases for J; bases not matched to a gene: 7. Germline loops: CDR1 MNHNS, CDR2 SASEGT. For the CDR3, the DNA is TGTGCCAGCGGACTAGCGGGGGGGCCAACGGATGAGCAGTTCTTC. It encodes CASGLAGGPTDEQFF.

The chain is built from TRBV12-3 or TRBV12-4 and TRBJ1-5; the match to TRBD1 covers 9 bases. The V and J ends lost 9 bases and 4 bases, in that order; junction bases with no gene match: 4. This CDR3 is 13 amino acids long. DNA for the CDR3: TGTGCCAGTACAGGGGGCGGTAATCAGCCCCAGCATTTT. Translating it yields CASTGGGNQPQHF.

This chain joins TRBV24-1 and TRBJ2-6; a possible D gene is TRBD1 (6 bases). Germline lookup yields CDR1 KGHDR and CDR2 SFDVKD. Trimming shortened V by 4 bases and J by 2 bases, and 14 bases separated the two germline ends. The CDR3 consists of 17 residues. Here the CDR3 reads CATSDTTGTPGANVLTF. CDR3 bases: TGTGCCACCAGTGACACAACCGGGACACCTGGGGCCAACGTCCTGACTTTC.